This entry describes one T cell receptor (beta chain). At the DNA level, this CDR3 is encoded by other sequences in the same sample as well. In germline, CDR1 is SNHLY, CDR2 FYNNEI. The CDR3 runs to 11 residues. Trimming left V 8 bases short and J 4 bases short, with 9 bases between. The data were obtained in a study of control samples from healthy donors and cancer patients. Assay used: immunoSEQ multiplex PCR; TCRdb lists only in-frame clones, some missing. Of about 89,000 clones detected, 85% appear once; the ten largest clones hold 2% to 2.5%. The genes are TRBV2 and TRBJ2-7; TRBD1 might be the D (5 bases). The receptor was derived from a middle-aged woman in good health. The sequenced material came from blood. The CDR3 DNA follows: TGTGCCAGCCGAAAGGGGTACGAGCAGTACTTC. It codes for CASRKGYEQYF.